Each of the 23 T cell receptor beta chains below was sequenced from the same sample in a study of neurological immune-mediated disorders (dated by TCRdb to the late 2010s). Library preparation employed 5' RACE. The instrument was an Illumina HiSeq 2500. TCRdb reworked the public reads: Q25 trimming with fastp, MiXCR clone assembly, productive beta chains retained. Rows merge per CDR3 protein into single entries with the most common DNA and genes. This sample has tens of thousands of distinct CDR3 sequences in its table, and about 5.2% of those were observed once. The top ten clonotypes cover about 2.4% of the sample. Sequenced sample: PBMCs. The source is a woman in her 30s with multiple sclerosis.

This chain connects TRBV18 to TRBJ1-1; no clear D. This CDR3 is 13 amino acids long. V dropped 3 bases and J dropped 1 base, with 6 bases sitting between them. Germline V gene data show CDR1 as KGHSH and CDR2 as LQKENI. The CDR3 region is CASSPYSNTEAFF. CDR3 DNA sequence: TGTGCCAGCTCACCTTATTCGAACACTGAAGCTTTCTTT.

This clonotype was recorded at least ten times. The chain has TRBV20-1 and TRBJ2-7; D is unclear. CDR1 and CDR2 (germline): DFQATT, SNEGSKA (reference sequence). This CDR3 contains 13 residues. Trimming removed 0 bases from V and 0 bases from J, with 6 bases in between. CDR3 in DNA: TGCAGTGCTAGAGAAGTTCACTCCTACGAGCAGTACTTC. This codes for CSAREVHSYEQYF.

This clonotype was recorded many times. The chain uses TRBV5-1 and TRBJ1-2, with unresolved D. Germline V CDR1 and CDR2: SGHRS, YFSETQ. V lost 1 base and J lost 0, with 13 bases in between. The CDR3 has 16 amino acids. In DNA, the CDR3 is TGCGCCAGCAGCTTGACCTCGGGCACCACTAACTATGGCTACACCTTC. Protein product: CASSLTSGTTNYGYTF.

Note on this clonotype: Because it lacks the conserved phenylalanine or tryptophan at the end, this CDR3 is likely a read error. V gene TRBV12-3 or TRBV12-4 combines with J gene TRBJ1-2; D is uncertain. The CDR3 sequence is 13 residues long. V was clipped by 1 base and J by 4 bases, with 7 bases between them. The CDR3 coding sequence is TGTGCCAGCAGTTTAGGGGCAGGCTATGGCTACACCATC. This encodes CASSLGAGYGYTI.

This clonotype was picked up many times. The chain has TRBV5-1 and TRBJ2-1; TRBD2 matches at 10 bases. Germline V gene sequence: CDR1 SGHRS, CDR2 YFSETQ. The junction had 10 bases not matched to a gene; V was cut back by 4 bases and J by 12 bases. This CDR3 comprises 14 residues. CDR3: CASSLGLARLGQFF. In nucleotides, the CDR3 is TGCGCCAGCAGCCTGGGACTAGCGAGGTTAGGGCAGTTCTTC.

This clonotype was counted many times. The chain combines TRBV7-2 with TRBJ1-4, with D perhaps matching TRBD1 (6 bases). Per germline, CDR1 SGHTA and CDR2 FQGNSA. Trimming removed 1 base from V and 1 base from J, with 16 bases in between. The CDR3 is 18 amino acids. The CDR3 region has the DNA TGTGCCAGCAGCTTAGGTGTCAGGTCGGACAGAACTAATGAAAAACTGTTTTTT. Translating it yields CASSLGVRSDRTNEKLFF.

This clonotype was recorded many times. V gene TRBV20-1 combines with J gene TRBJ2-2, with D hard to call. This CDR3 is built from 13 residues. Germline-derived CDR1 and CDR2 are DFQATT and SNEGSKA (reference sequence). V shed 0 bases and J shed 6 bases, with 8 bases lying between them. For the CDR3, the DNA is TGCAGTGCTAGAGATAAGCAGGCCGGGGAGCTGTTTTTT. It translates to CSARDKQAGELFF.

There are a few counts of this clonotype. The genes are TRBV5-1 and TRBJ2-3; tentatively, D is TRBD1 (5 bases). Germline lookup yields CDR1 SGHRS and CDR2 YFSETQ. The germline V and J ends were trimmed by 0 bases and 0 bases, with 17 bases remaining between them. The CDR3 covers 18 residues. This chain's CDR3 is CASSLDRITTSSTDTQYF. CDR3 nucleotides: TGCGCCAGCAGCTTGGACAGGATAACGACTTCTAGCACAGATACGCAGTATTTT.

This clonotype showed up many times. The chain couples TRBV20-1 to TRBJ2-5; 8 bases line up with TRBD2. V shed 1 base and J 1 base; nucleotides not matched to a gene: 5. Per germline, CDR1 DFQATT and CDR2 SNEGSKA (reference sequence). The CDR3 loop spans 15 amino acids. The CDR3 bases are TGCAGTGCTAGAGTTGAGGGGACTAGCCAAGAGACCCAGTACTTC. Residues: CSARVEGTSQETQYF.

This clonotype was seen at least ten times. The genes are TRBV6-1 and TRBJ2-7; TRBD1 matches at 11 bases. The V segment lost 4 bases and the J segment 7 bases; nucleotides outside the gene matches: 6. The CDR3 runs to 14 residues. Germline V gives CDR1 MNHNS, CDR2 SASEGT. CDR3 in amino acids: CASSAGQGAEEQYV. The CDR3 DNA reads as TGTGCCAGCAGTGCCGGACAGGGGGCAGAGGAGCAGTACGTC.

The sample holds many counts of this clonotype. The rearrangement links TRBV6-2 or TRBV6-3 to TRBJ2-1; D uncertain. CDR3 size: 16 residues. V shed 1 base and J shed 0 bases, with 10 bases lying between them. Looked up from germline, CDR1 is MNHEY and CDR2 is SVGEGT. CDR3 DNA: TGTGCCAGCAGTTACTACCGACCAAGCTCCTACAATGAGCAGTTCTTC. Residues: CASSYYRPSSYNEQFF.

This clonotype was observed many times. The rearrangement uses TRBV7-8 and TRBJ2-5; 7 bases are shared with TRBD2. The germline V gene has CDR1 SGHVS and CDR2 FQNEAQ. The ends lost 0 bases at V and 3 bases at J; junction bases unmatched: 16. The CDR3 loop spans 19 amino acids. CDR3 in amino acids: CASSLAAYVTSYWEETQYF. The CDR3 DNA is TGTGCCAGCAGCTTAGCCGCCTACGTGACTAGCTATTGGGAAGAGACCCAGTACTTC.

This clonotype has just a few counts. The rearrangement joins TRBV20-1 to TRBJ2-2, with TRBD2 matching over 7 bases. The germline gives CDR1 DFQATT, CDR2 SNEGSKA (reference sequence). The CDR3 length is 15 residues. Unmatched junction bases numbered 9, after V lost 2 bases and J lost 6 bases. The CDR3, as DNA: TGCAGTGCTAGAAGGAGCGGGATTGCTTCCGGGGAGCTGTTTTTT. Encoded protein: CSARRSGIASGELFF.

This clonotype was seen at least ten times. V usage is TRBV7-2 and J usage is TRBJ1-5, with TRBD1 matching over 9 bases. The V and J ends lost 4 bases and 6 bases, in that order; junction bases with no gene match: 7. The CDR3 sequence is 15 residues long. Germline V gene lookup returns CDR1 SGHTA and CDR2 FQGNSA. CDR3 protein: CASSSQGAGGQPQHF. In DNA, the CDR3 is TGTGCCAGCAGCTCACAGGGGGCGGGAGGTCAGCCCCAGCATTTT.

This clonotype was seen at least ten times. The chain carries TRBV28 and TRBJ2-7, with 10 bases that match TRBD1. Germline V gene lookup returns CDR1 MDHEN and CDR2 SYDVKM. Trimming cost V 6 bases and J 5 bases; bases outside gene matches: 7. The CDR3 is 14 amino acids. In DNA form, the CDR3 reads TGTGCCAGCAGGGGACAGGGGCTAGCCCACGAGCAGTACTTC. It encodes CASRGQGLAHEQYF. Using reference TRBV28 and TRBJ2-7 for the parts outside the CDR3, the full variable domain is DVKVTQSSRYLVKRTGEKVFLECVQDMDHENMFWYRQDPGLGLRLIYFSYDVKMKEKGDIPEGYSVSREKKERFSLILESASTNQTSMYLCASRGQGLAHEQYFGPGTRLTVT.

In this sample, this clonotype turned up many times. The chain has TRBV12-3 or TRBV12-4 and TRBJ1-1; D possibly corresponds to TRBD1 (6 bases). The CDR3 covers 13 residues. Deletions cut 6 bases from V and 5 bases from J, with 13 bases between. CDR3 nucleotides: TGTGCCAGCAGCTTCACACAGGGAACTGAAGCTTTCTTT. It yields the protein CASSFTQGTEAFF.

In this sample, this clonotype turned up a few times. This chain connects TRBV29-1 to TRBJ2-1, with 7 bases that match TRBD2. The germline V gene encodes CDR1 SQVTM and CDR2 ANQGSEA. This CDR3 comprises 14 residues. V lost 4 bases and J lost 2; bases outside the gene matches: 5. CDR3 nucleotide sequence: TGCAGCGTTGCGGGGGGAATTCCCTACAATGAGCAGTTCTTC. It yields the protein CSVAGGIPYNEQFF.

This clonotype was detected only a few times. This may stem from a read error, because a much larger clone lies one nucleotide away. V is TRBV10-3 and J is TRBJ2-3; 9 bases line up with TRBD2. Germline V CDR1 and CDR2: ENHRY, SYGVKD. The CDR3 runs to 12 residues. The CDR3, as DNA: TGTGACTCGAGCGGGGGGCGAGATACGCAGTATTTT. Protein sequence: CDSSGGRDTQYF.

This clonotype was recorded many times. The chain has TRBV5-1 and TRBJ1-4; no clear D. In germline, CDR1 is SGHRS, CDR2 YFSETQ. The V end was cut by 4 bases, the J end by 7 bases, with 14 bases between. The CDR3 covers 14 residues. In DNA form, the CDR3 reads TGCGCCAGCAGCCTCGACTCCCGGACTGAAAAACTGTTTTTT. The encoded protein is CASSLDSRTEKLFF.

This clonotype occurred many times. The V call is TRBV20-1, the J call TRBJ2-5; 10 bases align to TRBD2. CDR1 is DFQATT, CDR2 SNEGSKA, per germline (reference sequence). This CDR3 has 13 residues. The V segment lost 3 bases and the J segment 6 bases; nucleotides outside the gene matches: 4. CDR3 loop: CSARGTSAQTQYF. CDR3 in DNA: TGCAGTGCTAGGGGGACTAGCGCCCAGACCCAGTACTTC.

Many counts were recorded for this clonotype. The V and J genes are TRBV20-1 and TRBJ1-5; 7 nucleotides line up with TRBD1. The CDR3 extends over 12 amino acids. Germline values: CDR1 DFQATT, CDR2 SNEGSKA (reference sequence). V dropped 5 bases and J dropped 2; count of bases not matched to a gene: 0. The CDR3 protein is CSAGQGNQPQHF. For the CDR3, the DNA is TGCAGTGCTGGACAGGGCAATCAGCCCCAGCATTTT.

This clonotype was picked up many times. As DNA, the CDR3 is TGTGCCAGCTCACCACGGCAGCAGCAGAACACCGGGGAGCTGTTTTTT. This encodes CASSPRQQQNTGELFF. The chain has TRBV18 and TRBJ2-2; D not resolved. V shed 1 base and J shed 1 base, with 10 bases lying between them. CDR3 length: 16 amino acids. Germline V lookup: CDR1 KGHSH, CDR2 LQKENI.

This clonotype was seen a handful of times. This chain links TRBV4-1 with TRBJ2-5; D might be TRBD2 (5 bases). Germline V gene lookup returns CDR1 MGHRA and CDR2 YSYEKL. CDR3 size: 13 residues. Trimming stripped 1 base from V and 4 bases from J, with 7 bases between. DNA of the CDR3: TGCGCCAGCAGCCAAGTAAGCGGAGAGACCCAGTACTTC. It yields the protein CASSQVSGETQYF.